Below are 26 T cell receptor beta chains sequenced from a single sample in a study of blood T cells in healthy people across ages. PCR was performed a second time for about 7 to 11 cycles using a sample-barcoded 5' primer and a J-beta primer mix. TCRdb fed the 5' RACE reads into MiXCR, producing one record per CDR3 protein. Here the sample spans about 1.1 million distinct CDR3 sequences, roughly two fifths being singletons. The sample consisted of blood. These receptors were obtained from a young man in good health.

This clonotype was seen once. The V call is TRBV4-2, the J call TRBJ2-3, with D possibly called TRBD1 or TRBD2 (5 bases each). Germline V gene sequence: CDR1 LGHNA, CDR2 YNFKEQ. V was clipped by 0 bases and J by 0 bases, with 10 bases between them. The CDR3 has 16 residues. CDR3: CASSQDMGESTDTQYF. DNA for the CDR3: TGTGCCAGCAGCCAAGATATGGGGGAGAGCACAGATACGCAGTATTTT.

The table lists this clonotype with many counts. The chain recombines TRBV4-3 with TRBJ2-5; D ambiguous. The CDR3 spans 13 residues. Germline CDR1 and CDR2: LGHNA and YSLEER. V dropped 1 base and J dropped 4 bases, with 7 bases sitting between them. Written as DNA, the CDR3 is TGCGCCAGCAGCCAAGGCCTCTTAGAGACCCAGTACTTC. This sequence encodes CASSQGLLETQYF.

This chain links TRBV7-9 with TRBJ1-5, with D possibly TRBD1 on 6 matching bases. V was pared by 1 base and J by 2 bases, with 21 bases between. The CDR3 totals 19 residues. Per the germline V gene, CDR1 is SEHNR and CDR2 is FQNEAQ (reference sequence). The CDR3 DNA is TGTGCCAGCAGCTTAGGGGCGGTGGACAGCGAAGATGGCAATCAGCCCCAGCATTTT. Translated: CASSLGAVDSEDGNQPQHF.

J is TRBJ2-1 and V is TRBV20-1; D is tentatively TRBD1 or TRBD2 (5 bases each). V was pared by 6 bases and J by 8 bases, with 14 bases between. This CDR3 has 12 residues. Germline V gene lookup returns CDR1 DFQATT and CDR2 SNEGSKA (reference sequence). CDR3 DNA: TGCAGTGCCGGGGATTGGGGCGATGAGCAGTTCTTC. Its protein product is CSAGDWGDEQFF.

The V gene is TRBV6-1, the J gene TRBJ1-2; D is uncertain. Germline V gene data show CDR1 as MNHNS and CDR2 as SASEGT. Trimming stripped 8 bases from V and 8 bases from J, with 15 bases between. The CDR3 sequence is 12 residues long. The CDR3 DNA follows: TGTGCCAGCGAGAGCAGTTATTCGGGCTACACCTTC. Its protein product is CASESSYSGYTF.

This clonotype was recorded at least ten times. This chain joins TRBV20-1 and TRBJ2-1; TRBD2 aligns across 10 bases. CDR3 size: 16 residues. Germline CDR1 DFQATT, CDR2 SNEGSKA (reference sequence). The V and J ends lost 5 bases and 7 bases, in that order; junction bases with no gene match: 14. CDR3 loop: CSAGTSASGGLNEQFF. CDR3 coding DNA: TGCAGTGCTGGGACCTCCGCTAGCGGGGGTTTGAATGAGCAGTTCTTC.

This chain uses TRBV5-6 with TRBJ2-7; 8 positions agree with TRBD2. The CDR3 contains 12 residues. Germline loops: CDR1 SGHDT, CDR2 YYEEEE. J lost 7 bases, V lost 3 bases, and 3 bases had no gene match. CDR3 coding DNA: TGTGCCAGCAGCTCGGGGGGGATAGAGCAGTACTTC. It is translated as CASSSGGIEQYF.

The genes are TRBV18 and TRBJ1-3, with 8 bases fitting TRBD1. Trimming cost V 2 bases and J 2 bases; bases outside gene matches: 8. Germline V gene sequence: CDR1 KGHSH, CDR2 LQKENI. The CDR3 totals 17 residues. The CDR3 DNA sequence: TGTGCCAGCTCACCATCGGACAGGGTTGTGACTGGAAACACCATATATTTT. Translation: CASSPSDRVVTGNTIYF.

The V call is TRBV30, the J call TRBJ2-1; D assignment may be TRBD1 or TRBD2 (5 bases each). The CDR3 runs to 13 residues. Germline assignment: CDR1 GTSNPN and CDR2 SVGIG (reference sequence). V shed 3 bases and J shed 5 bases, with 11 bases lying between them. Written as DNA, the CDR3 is TGTGCCTGGAGCAGGGAGCCTCACAATGAGCAGTTCTTC. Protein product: CAWSREPHNEQFF.

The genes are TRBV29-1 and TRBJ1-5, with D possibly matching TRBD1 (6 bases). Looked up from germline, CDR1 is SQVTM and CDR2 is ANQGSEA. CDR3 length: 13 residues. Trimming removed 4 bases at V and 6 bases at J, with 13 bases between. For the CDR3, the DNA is TGCAGCGTTGTTTTGGGGGCCGGTCAGCCCCAGCATTTT. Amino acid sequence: CSVVLGAGQPQHF.

CDR3 bases: TGTGCCAGCAGCCCACCCGGAGGCAACAGAGACTACAATGAGCAGTTCTTC. Protein product: CASSPPGGNRDYNEQFF. The J gene is TRBJ2-1, the V gene TRBV7-2; perhaps TRBD2 as D (5 bases). V was trimmed by 5 bases and J by 3 bases, leaving 20 bases between them. The CDR3 consists of 17 residues. In germline, CDR1 is SGHTA, CDR2 FQGNSA. Supplemented by reference TRBV7-2 and TRBJ2-1, the full variable domain reads GAGVSQSPSNKVTEKGKDVELRCDPISGHTALYWYRQSLGQGLEFLIYFQGNSAPDKSGLPSDRFSAERTGGSVSTLTIQRTQQEDSAVYLCASSPPGGNRDYNEQFFGPGTRLTVL.

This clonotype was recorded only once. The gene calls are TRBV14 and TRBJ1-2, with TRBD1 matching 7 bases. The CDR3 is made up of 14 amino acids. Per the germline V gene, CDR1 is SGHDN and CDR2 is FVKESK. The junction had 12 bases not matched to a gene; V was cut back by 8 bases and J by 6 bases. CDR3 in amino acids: CASSRQGFQDGYTF. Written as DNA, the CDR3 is TGTGCCAGCTCGCGACAGGGTTTCCAGGATGGCTACACCTTC.

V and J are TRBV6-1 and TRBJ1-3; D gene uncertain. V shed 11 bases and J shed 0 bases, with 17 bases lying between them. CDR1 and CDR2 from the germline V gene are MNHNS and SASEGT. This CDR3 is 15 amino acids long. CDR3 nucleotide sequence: TGTGCCGTCGCCGCGTATAAGAGCTCTGGAAACACCATATATTTT. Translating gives CAVAAYKSSGNTIYF.

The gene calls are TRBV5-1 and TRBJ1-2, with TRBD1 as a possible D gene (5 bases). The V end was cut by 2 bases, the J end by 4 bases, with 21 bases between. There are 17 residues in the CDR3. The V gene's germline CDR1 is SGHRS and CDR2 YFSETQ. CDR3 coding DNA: TGCGCCAGCAGCTTAGGGGTGCGTGAAGGGAACGGCTATGGCTACACCTTC. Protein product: CASSLGVREGNGYGYTF.

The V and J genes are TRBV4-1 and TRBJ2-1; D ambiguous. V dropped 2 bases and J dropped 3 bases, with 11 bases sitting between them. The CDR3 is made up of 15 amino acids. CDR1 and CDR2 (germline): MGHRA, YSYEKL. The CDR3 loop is CASSQIAPLYNEQFF. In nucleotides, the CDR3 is TGCGCCAGCAGCCAAATCGCTCCCCTCTACAATGAGCAGTTCTTC.

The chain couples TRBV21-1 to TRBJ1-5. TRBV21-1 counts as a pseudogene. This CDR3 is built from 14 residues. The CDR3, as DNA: TGTGCCAGCAGCAAATTCTCCGACGCGAAGCCCCAGCATTTT. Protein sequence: CASSKFSDAKPQHF.

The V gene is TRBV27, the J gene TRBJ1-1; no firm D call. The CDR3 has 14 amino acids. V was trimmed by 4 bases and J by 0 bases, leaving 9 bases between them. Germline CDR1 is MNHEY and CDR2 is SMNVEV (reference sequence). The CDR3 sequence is CASSSPDMNTEAFF. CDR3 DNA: TGTGCCAGCAGTTCCCCAGACATGAACACTGAAGCTTTCTTT.

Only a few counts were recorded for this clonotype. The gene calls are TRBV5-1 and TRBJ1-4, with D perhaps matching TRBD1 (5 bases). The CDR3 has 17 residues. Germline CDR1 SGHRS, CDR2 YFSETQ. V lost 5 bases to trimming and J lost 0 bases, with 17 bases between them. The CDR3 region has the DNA TGCGCCAGCAGTTACGGGACGCTACCCGCAACTAATGAAAAACTGTTTTTT. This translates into CASSYGTLPATNEKLFF. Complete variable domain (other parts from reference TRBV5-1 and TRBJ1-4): KAGVTQTPRYLIKTRGQQVTLSCSPISGHRSVSWYQQTPGQGLQFLFEYFSETQRNKGNFPGRFSGRQFSNSRSEMNVSTLELGDSALYLCASSYGTLPATNEKLFFGSGTQLSVL.

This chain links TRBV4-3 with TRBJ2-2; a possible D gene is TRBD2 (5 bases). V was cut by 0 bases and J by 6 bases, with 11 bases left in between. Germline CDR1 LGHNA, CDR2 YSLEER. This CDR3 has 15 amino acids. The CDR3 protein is CASSQDIFGAGELFF. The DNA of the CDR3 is TGCGCCAGCAGCCAAGATATCTTCGGGGCCGGGGAGCTGTTTTTT.

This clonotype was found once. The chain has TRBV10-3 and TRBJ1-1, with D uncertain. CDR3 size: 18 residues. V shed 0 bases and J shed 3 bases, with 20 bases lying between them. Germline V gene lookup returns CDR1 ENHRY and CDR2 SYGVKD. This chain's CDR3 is CAISESSAPLKRDTEAFF. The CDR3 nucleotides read TGTGCCATCAGTGAGTCTTCGGCTCCCCTCAAGCGGGACACTGAAGCTTTCTTT.

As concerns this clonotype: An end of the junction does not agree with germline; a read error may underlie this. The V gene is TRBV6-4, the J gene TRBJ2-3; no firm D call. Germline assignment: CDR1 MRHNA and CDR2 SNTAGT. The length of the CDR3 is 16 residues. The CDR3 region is CASSENFFSTTDAQYF. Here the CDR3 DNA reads TGTGCCAGCAGTGAAAACTTCTTCTCTACCACAGATGCGCAGTATTTT.

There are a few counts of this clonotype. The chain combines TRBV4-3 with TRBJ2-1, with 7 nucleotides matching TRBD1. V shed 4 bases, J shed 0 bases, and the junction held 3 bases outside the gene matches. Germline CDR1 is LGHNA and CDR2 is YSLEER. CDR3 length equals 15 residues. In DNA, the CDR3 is TGCGCCAGCAGCCCAGGGGGATACTCCTACAATGAGCAGTTCTTC. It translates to CASSPGGYSYNEQFF.

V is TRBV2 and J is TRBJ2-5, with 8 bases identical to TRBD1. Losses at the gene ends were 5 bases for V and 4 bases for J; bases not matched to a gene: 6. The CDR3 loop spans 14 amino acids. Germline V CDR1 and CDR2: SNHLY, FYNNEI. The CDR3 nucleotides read TGTGCCAGCAGTCCTGACAGGGGAGGAGAGACCCAGTACTTC. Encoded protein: CASSPDRGGETQYF.

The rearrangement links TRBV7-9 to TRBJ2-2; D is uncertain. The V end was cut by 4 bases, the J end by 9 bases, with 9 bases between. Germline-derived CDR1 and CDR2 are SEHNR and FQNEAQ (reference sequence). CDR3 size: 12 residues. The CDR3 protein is CASSSASWELFF. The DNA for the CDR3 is TGTGCCAGCAGCTCCGCCTCCTGGGAGCTGTTTTTT.

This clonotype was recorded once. CDR3 residues: CASSYGAGECEQYF. The CDR3 nucleotides read TGTGCCAGCAGTTACGGGGCAGGGGAATGCGAGCAGTACTTC. The J gene is TRBJ2-7, the V gene TRBV6-5; weak D call: TRBD1 (6 bases). The V end was cut by 2 bases, the J end by 6 bases, with 14 bases between. The CDR3 length is 14 residues. The germline V gene has CDR1 MNHEY and CDR2 SVGAGI.

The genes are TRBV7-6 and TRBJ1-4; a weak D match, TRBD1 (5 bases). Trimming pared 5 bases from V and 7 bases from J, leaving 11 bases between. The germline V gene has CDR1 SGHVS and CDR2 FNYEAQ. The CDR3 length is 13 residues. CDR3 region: CASSLRQREKLFF. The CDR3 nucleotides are TGTGCCAGCAGCCTGCGACAGCGTGAAAAACTGTTTTTT.